Presented here are 18 T cell receptor beta chains from one specimen sequenced in a study of blood T cell repertoires in COVID-19. The method was immunoSEQ multiplex PCR; TCRdb's version includes in-frame clones alone and lacks a portion of them. The sample carries approximately 220,000 clones, roughly 83% recorded once. Sequencing input: PBMCs or T cells enriched from blood (not recorded which). These receptors all come from a woman aged 40 to 50 with acute COVID-19.

This clone was seen repeatedly, ten times or more. The chain joins TRBV4-3 to TRBJ1-2; D gene ambiguous. From germline, CDR1 is LGHNA and CDR2 YSLEER. V was cut by 0 bases and J by 3 bases, with 5 bases left in between. The CDR3 totals 13 residues. The CDR3 is CASSQDSHYGYTF. In DNA form, the CDR3 reads TGCGCCAGCAGCCAAGACAGTCACTATGGCTACACCTTC.

This clone was found once. This chain links TRBV29-1 with TRBJ1-2, with 8 nucleotides matching TRBD1. Germline CDR1 reads SQVTM; CDR2 reads ANQGSEA. CDR3 length: 11 residues. V was pared by 5 bases and J by 10 bases, with 6 bases of the junction left unmatched. CDR3 nucleotides: TGCAGCGTTCTGGACAGGGAGGACTACACCTTC. It is translated as CSVLDREDYTF.

This clone was recorded once. The chain links TRBV30 to TRBJ1-6, with TRBD1 matching 8 bases. This CDR3 region has 15 residues. After removal of 2 bases from V and 12 bases from J, the junction contained 12 bases not matched to a gene. Germline values: CDR1 GTSNPN, CDR2 SVGIG (reference sequence). The CDR3 here is CAWSLTGTGLRPLHF. CDR3 nucleotides: TGTGCCTGGAGTCTTACCGGGACAGGTTTAAGACCCCTCCACTTT.

This rearrangement joins TRBV28 to TRBJ1-1; possible D gene TRBD1, 5 bases. CDR1 and CDR2 from the germline V gene are MDHEN and SYDVKM. Trimming left V 5 bases short and J 1 base short, with 14 bases between. CDR3 length: 15 amino acids. CDR3 loop: CASSPGGAGNTEAFF. CDR3 DNA sequence: TGTGCCAGCAGTCCCGGCGGGGCGGGGAACACTGAAGCTTTCTTT.

The chain combines TRBV5-1 with TRBJ1-1; D is perhaps TRBD1 (6 bases). From germline, CDR1 is SGHRS and CDR2 YFSETQ. Deletions cut 0 bases from V and 5 bases from J, with 17 bases between. The CDR3 sequence is 16 residues long. CDR3 sequence reads: CASSLAGAGAGTEAFF. CDR3 DNA sequence: TGCGCCAGCAGCTTGGCCGGGGCGGGGGCAGGTACTGAAGCTTTCTTT.

The chain employs TRBV7-8 and TRBJ1-1; D is ambiguous. The germline V gene encodes CDR1 SGHVS and CDR2 FQNEAQ. Trimming pared 2 bases from V and 8 bases from J, leaving 12 bases between. The CDR3 consists of 13 residues. CDR3 nucleotides: TGTGCCAGCAGCTTATCCTTACAAGCGGAAGCTTTCTTT. Amino acids: CASSLSLQAEAFF.

The chain combines TRBV25-1 with TRBJ2-7; D is unresolved. The CDR3 runs 15 residues. Trimming took 5 bases from V and 3 from J, leaving 17 bases between them. Germline assignment: CDR1 MGHDK and CDR2 SYGVNS. CDR3 sequence reads: CASSKAHDRVYEQYF. CDR3 DNA: TGTGCCAGCAGTAAAGCACATGATCGGGTCTACGAGCAGTACTTC.

This chain links TRBV19 with TRBJ2-5; 7 nucleotides line up with TRBD1. Germline V lookup: CDR1 LNHDA, CDR2 SQIVND (reference sequence). The J segment lost 5 bases and the V segment lost 3 bases, leaving 12 bases of the junction unmatched. The CDR3 runs 16 residues. The CDR3 loop reads CASSIGSDRVWETQYF. The DNA of the CDR3 is TGTGCCAGTAGTATTGGGTCCGACAGGGTATGGGAGACCCAGTACTTC.

V is TRBV6-5 and J is TRBJ1-5, with D possibly TRBD1 on 6 matching bases. This CDR3 is built from 13 residues. CDR1 MNHEY and CDR2 SVGAGI come from the germline V gene. Deletions cut 6 bases from V and 6 bases from J, with 12 bases between. The CDR3 DNA reads TGTGCCAGCAGCTACAGGGAGGGTCAGCCCCAGCATTTT. Translating gives CASSYREGQPQHF.

This chain's CDR3 is CASSLAQGAPNEKLFF. The CDR3 DNA follows: TGTGCCAGCAGCTTAGCCCAGGGGGCCCCTAATGAAAAACTGTTTTTT. The genes are TRBV7-9 and TRBJ1-4; 8 bases map to TRBD1. This CDR3 has 16 amino acids. V gave up 0 bases and J gave up 3 bases; unmatched junction bases: 3. Germline CDR1 and CDR2: SEHNR and FQNEAQ (reference sequence).

This chain links TRBV10-1 with TRBJ2-3; 9 nucleotides agree with TRBD2. Trimming removed 2 bases from V and 4 bases from J; junction bases left unmatched: 7. This CDR3 is 16 amino acids long. The germline gives CDR1 WNHNN, CDR2 SYGVQD (reference sequence). CDR3 amino acids: CASSEVPSGTPDTQYF. Written as DNA, the CDR3 is TGCGCCAGCAGTGAGGTCCCTAGCGGGACCCCAGATACGCAGTATTTT.

In its sample, this clone was seen a few times. The chain recombines TRBV4-1 with TRBJ1-1; D might be TRBD1 (6 bases). This CDR3 is built from 16 residues. Between the trimmed V and J ends, which lost 4 bases and 0 bases, there was a span of 15 bases. Germline values: CDR1 MGHRA, CDR2 YSYEKL. This chain's CDR3 is CASSLGGGRLNTEAFF. In DNA form, the CDR3 reads TGCGCCAGCAGCCTAGGGGGTGGGCGCCTGAACACTGAAGCTTTCTTT.

The CDR3 loop is CASIPPRESNEKLFF. CDR3 sequence (DNA): TGTGCCAGCATCCCGCCCAGGGAATCTAATGAAAAACTGTTTTTT. The rearrangement joins TRBV6-5 to TRBJ1-4; D perhaps matches TRBD1 (5 bases). The CDR3 spans 15 residues. The V gene's germline CDR1 is MNHEY and CDR2 SVGAGI. Trimming pared 7 bases from V and 3 bases from J, leaving 15 bases between.

The chain links TRBV5-1 to TRBJ1-1, with 9 bases aligning to TRBD1. Germline V gene data show CDR1 as SGHRS and CDR2 as YFSETQ. Germline trimming cut 0 bases from V and 3 bases from J; bases unmatched to any gene: 6. The CDR3 has 16 residues. In DNA form, the CDR3 reads TGCGCCAGCAGCTTGGGACAGGGGGGGATGGACACTGAAGCTTTCTTT. Translating gives CASSLGQGGMDTEAFF.

This clone was seen at least ten times. This chain joins TRBV19 and TRBJ2-1; TRBD2 agrees at 13 bases. Germline CDR1 LNHDA, CDR2 SQIVND (reference sequence). After removal of 2 bases from V and 9 bases from J, the junction contained 4 bases not matched to a gene. The CDR3 consists of 15 residues. The CDR3 loop is CASSIMTSGRTEQFF. For the CDR3, the DNA is TGTGCCAGTAGTATAATGACTAGCGGGAGGACTGAGCAGTTCTTC.

V gene TRBV5-4 combines with J gene TRBJ2-7; D is unresolved. The CDR3 covers 12 residues. V was trimmed by 2 bases and J by 6 bases, leaving 9 bases between them. Germline lookup yields CDR1 SGHNT and CDR2 YYREEE (reference sequence). This CDR3 reads CASSLSHSEQYF. CDR3 DNA: TGTGCCAGCAGCTTATCACATTCCGAGCAGTACTTC.

The chain is built from TRBV18 and TRBJ2-7; TRBD2 is a possible D gene (6 bases). V lost 2 bases to trimming and J lost 2 bases, with 10 bases between them. Germline assignment: CDR1 KGHSH and CDR2 LQKENI. The CDR3 has 14 amino acids. CDR3: CASSPGTQPYEQYF. The DNA for the CDR3 is TGTGCCAGCTCACCAGGGACTCAACCCTACGAGCAGTACTTC.

The J gene is TRBJ1-2, the V gene TRBV5-1; D possibly corresponds to TRBD1 (6 bases). CDR3 length: 14 residues. The V end was cut by 5 bases, the J end by 8 bases, with 19 bases between. Germline V lookup: CDR1 SGHRS, CDR2 YFSETQ. The CDR3, as DNA: TGCGCCAGCAGTCAACTACAGGGAGGGTACGGCTACACCTTC. Translation: CASSQLQGGYGYTF.